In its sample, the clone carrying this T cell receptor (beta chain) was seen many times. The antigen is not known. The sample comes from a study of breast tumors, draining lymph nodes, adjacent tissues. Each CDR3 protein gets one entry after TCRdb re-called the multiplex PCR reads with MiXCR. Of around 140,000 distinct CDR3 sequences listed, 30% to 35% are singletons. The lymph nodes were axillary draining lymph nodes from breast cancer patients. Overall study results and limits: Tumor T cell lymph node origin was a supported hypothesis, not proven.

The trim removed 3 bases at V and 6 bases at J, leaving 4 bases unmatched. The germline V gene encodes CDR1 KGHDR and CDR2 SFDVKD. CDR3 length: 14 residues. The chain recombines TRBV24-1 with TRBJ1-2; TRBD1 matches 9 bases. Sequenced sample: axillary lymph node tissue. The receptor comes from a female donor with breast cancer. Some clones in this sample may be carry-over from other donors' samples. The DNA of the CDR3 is TGTGCCACCAGTGATAGGGACAGGGTTCATGGCTACACCTTC. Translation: CATSDRDRVHGYTF.